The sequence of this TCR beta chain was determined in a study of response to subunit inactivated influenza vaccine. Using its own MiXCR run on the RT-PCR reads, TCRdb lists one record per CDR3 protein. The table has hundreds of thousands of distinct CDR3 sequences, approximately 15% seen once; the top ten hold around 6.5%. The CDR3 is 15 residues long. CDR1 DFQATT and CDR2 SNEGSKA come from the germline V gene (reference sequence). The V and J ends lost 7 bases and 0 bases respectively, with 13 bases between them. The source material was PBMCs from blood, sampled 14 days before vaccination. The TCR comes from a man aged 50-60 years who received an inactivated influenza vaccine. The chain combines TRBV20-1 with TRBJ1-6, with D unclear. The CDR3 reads CSVTPKGSYNSPLHF. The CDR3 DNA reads TGCAGTGTCACCCCCAAGGGCTCCTATAATTCACCCCTCCACTTT.